This T cell receptor (beta chain) was profiled in a study of T cells in localized non-small cell lung cancer. This table comes from immunoSEQ multiplex PCR, and its TCRdb copy is limited to in-frame clones, with some not included. The sample has over 20,000 clones, about 85% seen once. The clonotype comes from a man between 35 and 75 years old with stage III squamous cell lung carcinoma. Here the sequenced sample was peripheral blood, taken before any cancer treatment.

CDR3 DNA sequence: TGTGCCAGCTCATTACAGGGGGCCGATTGGGGCGAGCAGTACTTC. Amino acids: CASSLQGADWGEQYF. The V gene is TRBV18, the J gene TRBJ2-7, with 9 bases fitting TRBD1. The CDR3 extends over 15 amino acids. The ends lost 5 bases at V and 6 bases at J; junction bases unmatched: 11. Germline CDR1 KGHSH, CDR2 LQKENI.